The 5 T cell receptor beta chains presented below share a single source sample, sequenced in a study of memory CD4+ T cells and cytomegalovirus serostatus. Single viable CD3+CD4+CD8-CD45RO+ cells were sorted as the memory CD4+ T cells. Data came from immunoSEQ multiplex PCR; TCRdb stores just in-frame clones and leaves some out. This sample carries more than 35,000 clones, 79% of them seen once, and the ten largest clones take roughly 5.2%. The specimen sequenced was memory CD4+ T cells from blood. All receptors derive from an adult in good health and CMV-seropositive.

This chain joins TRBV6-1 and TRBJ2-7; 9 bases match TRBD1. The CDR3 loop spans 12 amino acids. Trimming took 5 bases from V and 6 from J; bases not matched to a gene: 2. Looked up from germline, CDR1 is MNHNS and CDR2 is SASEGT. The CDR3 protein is CASSSQGAEQYF. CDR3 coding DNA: TGTGCCAGCAGTTCACAGGGGGCCGAGCAGTACTTC.

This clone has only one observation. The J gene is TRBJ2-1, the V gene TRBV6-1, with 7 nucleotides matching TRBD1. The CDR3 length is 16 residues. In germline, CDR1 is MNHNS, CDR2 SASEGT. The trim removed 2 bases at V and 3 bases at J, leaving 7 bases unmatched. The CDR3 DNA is TGTGCCAGCAGTGAACTACGTGGGGACAGCTACAATGAGCAGTTCTTC. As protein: CASSELRGDSYNEQFF.

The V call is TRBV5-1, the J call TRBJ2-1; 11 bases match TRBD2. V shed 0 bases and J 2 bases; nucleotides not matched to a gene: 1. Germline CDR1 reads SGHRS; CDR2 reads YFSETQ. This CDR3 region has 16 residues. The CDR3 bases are TGCGCCAGCAGCTTGGCGGGACTAGCGGCCTACAATGAGCAGTTCTTC. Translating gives CASSLAGLAAYNEQFF.

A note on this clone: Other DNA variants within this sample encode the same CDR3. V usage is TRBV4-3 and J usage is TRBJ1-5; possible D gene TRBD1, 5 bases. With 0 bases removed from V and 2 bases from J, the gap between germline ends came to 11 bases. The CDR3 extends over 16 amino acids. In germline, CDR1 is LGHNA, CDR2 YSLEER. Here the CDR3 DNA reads TGCGCCAGCAGCCAAGATTTGAGGGGAGGCAATCAGCCCCAGCATTTT. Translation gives CASSQDLRGGNQPQHF.

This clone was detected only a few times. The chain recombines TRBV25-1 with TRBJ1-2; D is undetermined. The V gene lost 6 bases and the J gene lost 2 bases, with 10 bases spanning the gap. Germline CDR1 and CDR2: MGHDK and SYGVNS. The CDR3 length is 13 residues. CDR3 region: CASSDYVNYGYTF. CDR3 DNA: TGTGCCAGCAGCGACTACGTAAACTATGGCTACACCTTC.